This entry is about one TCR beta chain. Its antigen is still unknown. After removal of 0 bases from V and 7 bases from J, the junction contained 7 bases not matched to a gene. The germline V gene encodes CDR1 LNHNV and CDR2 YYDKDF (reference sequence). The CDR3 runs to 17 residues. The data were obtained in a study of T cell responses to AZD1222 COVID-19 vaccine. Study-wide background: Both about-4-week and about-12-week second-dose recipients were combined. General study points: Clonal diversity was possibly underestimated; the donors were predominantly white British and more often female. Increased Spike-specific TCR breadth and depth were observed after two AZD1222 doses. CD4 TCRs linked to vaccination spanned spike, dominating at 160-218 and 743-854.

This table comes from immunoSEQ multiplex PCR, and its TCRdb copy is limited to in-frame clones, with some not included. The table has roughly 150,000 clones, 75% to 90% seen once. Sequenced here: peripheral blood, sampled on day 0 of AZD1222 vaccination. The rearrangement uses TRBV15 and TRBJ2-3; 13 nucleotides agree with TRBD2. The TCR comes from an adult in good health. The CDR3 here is CATSRDRTSGGVNTQYF. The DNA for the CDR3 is TGTGCCACCAGCAGAGATCGCACTAGCGGGGGGGTGAATACGCAGTATTTT.